Listed below are T cell receptor beta chains from one sample, sequenced in a study of T cells in Graves' hyperthyroidism and ophthalmopathy. A single record per CDR3 protein comes from TCRdb applying MiXCR to the multiplex PCR reads. The data hold about 560,000 distinct CDR3 sequences, with more than 45% observed a single time. Sequencing was done on a sample of peripheral blood or thyroid tissue (not recorded which). The receptors were sampled from a young woman with Graves' hyperthyroidism. CDR3s leave out the opening cysteine and the closing phenylalanine or tryptophan. A D gene is named only where the DNA matches it firmly.

v_gene,d_gene,CDR3aa
TRBV11-3,TRBD2,ASLAAGGNRETQY
TRBV10-3,NA,AISDNDETQY
TRBV30,NA,AWSVMAGSQPQH
TRBV7-9,TRBD1,ASSLEGTGQSEPLH
TRBV20-1,NA,RNRGRGSYNSPLH
TRBV25-1,NA,ASQDQRGNYYGYT
TRBV7-2,NA,ASSRQPGDTEAF
TRBV7-9,NA,ASSTQGSNQPQH
TRBV25-1,NA,ASSEYSAYEQY
TRBV7-2,NA,ASSLLRGSTEAF